Below, one T cell receptor (beta chain) is given with its context. Its antigen target is currently unknown. No much larger clonotype is one base removed from it; base qualities were not supplied. The data derive from a study of T-cell reconstitution after alpha-beta-depleted transplantation in children (dated by TCRdb to 2016 to 2017). As for the study more broadly: Using TCR repertoire profiling, the study quantitatively followed how T-cell immune reconstitution unfolded in children after TCRalphabeta/CD19-depleted allogeneic hematopoietic cell transplantation. On the study overall, not on this receptor specifically: About two months after transplant, the apparently early recovery of alphabetaT-cell counts reportedly depended on just several hundred clones that had expanded rapidly and came from non-depleted graft cells. In some patients, the high TCRbeta diversity seen at day 60 was put down to recipient T cells and intrathymic progenitors that had survived conditioning. The frequencies of hyperexpanded clones fell over the following months, and after one year, T-cell counts and TCRbeta diversity were mostly attributed to newly produced T cells.

V is clipped by 5 bases and J by 6 bases, and the sequence between their germline boundaries is 20 bases long. From its cysteine to its phenylalanine, the CDR3 spans 15 amino acids. Just the 45-base CDR3 DNA is kept, in frame starting at base 1. CDR1 and CDR2 are drawn from the germline V gene: MNHNS, SASEGT. The treatment or condition label for this specimen denotes: allogeneic hematopoietic cell transplantation with graft depleted of TCRalphabeta T cells and CD19 B cells. The transplant recipients were children given TCRalphabeta/CD19-depleted allogeneic hematopoietic cell grafts. To prepare the library, PCR was applied. Reads for this sample came from an Illumina HiSeq 2500. TCR libraries were prepared with molecular barcoding, using unique molecular identifiers to normalize TCRbeta repertoire quantification. TCRdb redid the processing of the public reads, applying fastp at Q25 and MiXCR, and retained in-frame beta chains. Under each unique CDR3 protein, matching rows form one entry showing the most common genes and DNA. The sample records 90,000 to 100,000 distinct CDR3 sequences, about 25% of which are singletons. About a fifth of the sample goes to the ten largest clones.

The receptor's source is a boy younger than 10 with acute lymphoblastic leukemia, due to receive a stem cell transplant. Here the chain combines TRBV6-1 and TRBJ2-7; possibly the D gene is TRBD2, per 6 matching bases. Material: PBMCs, obtained before TCRalphabeta/CD19-depleted stem cell transplant. CDR3 loop: CASSPLASGGTEQYF. The nucleotide sequence is given as TGTGCCAGCAGTCCCCTAGCGAGCGGTGGGACCGAGCAGTACTTC.